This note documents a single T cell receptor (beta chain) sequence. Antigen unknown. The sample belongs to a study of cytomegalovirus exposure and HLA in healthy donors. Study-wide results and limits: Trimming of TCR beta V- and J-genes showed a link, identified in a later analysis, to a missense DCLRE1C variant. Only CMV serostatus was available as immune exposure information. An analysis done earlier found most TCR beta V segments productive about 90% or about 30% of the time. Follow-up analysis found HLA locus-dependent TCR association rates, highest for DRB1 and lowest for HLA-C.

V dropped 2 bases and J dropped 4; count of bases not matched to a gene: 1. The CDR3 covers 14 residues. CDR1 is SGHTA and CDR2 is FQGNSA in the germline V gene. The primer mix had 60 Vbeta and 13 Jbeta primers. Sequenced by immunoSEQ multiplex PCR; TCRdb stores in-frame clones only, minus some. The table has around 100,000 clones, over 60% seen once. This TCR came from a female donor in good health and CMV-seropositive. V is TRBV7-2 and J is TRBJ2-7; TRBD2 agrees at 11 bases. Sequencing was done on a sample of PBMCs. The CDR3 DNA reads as TGTGCCAGCAGCTTAACTAGCGGGAGTTACGAGCAGTACTTC. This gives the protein CASSLTSGSYEQYF.